These 18 T cell receptor beta chains were sequenced from one sample in a study of cytomegalovirus exposure and HLA in healthy donors. The PCR had 60 Vbeta and 13 Jbeta primers. Profiling relied on immunoSEQ multiplex PCR, and the TCRdb table lists in-frame clones only, not all of them. Of about 130,000 clones listed, 76% were seen once; the top ten hold approximately 1.8%. The sample consisted of PBMCs. The source is a female donor in good health and CMV-seropositive.

The rearrangement uses TRBV9 and TRBJ2-3; 11 nucleotides align to TRBD2. The CDR3 is 16 residues long. In germline, CDR1 is SGDLS, CDR2 YYNGEE. The V and J ends lost 3 bases and 5 bases, in that order; junction bases with no gene match: 8. For the CDR3, the DNA is TGTGCCAGCAGCGGATCCGGGACTAGCGGTGGAGATACGCAGTATTTT. Translated: CASSGSGTSGGDTQYF.

The chain is built from TRBV18 and TRBJ1-2; D gene uncertain. Deletions cut 6 bases from V and 3 bases from J, with 17 bases between. Germline V gene data show CDR1 as KGHSH and CDR2 as LQKENI. The CDR3 extends over 15 amino acids. CDR3 nucleotides: TGTGCCAGCTCTCAGACTCTGGGGAGCGACTATGGCTACACCTTC. This codes for CASSQTLGSDYGYTF.

This rearrangement joins TRBV6-5 to TRBJ1-5, with unresolved D. The V gene's germline CDR1 is MNHEY and CDR2 SVGAGI. V lost 5 bases and J lost 3, with 8 bases in between. CDR3 length equals 13 residues. The CDR3 DNA reads TGTGCCAGCAGTCGGGGTTACAATCAGCCCCAGCATTTT. Protein: CASSRGYNQPQHF.

This chain uses TRBV18 with TRBJ2-5; the D gene is possibly TRBD1 (6 bases). Trimming cost V 3 bases and J 2 bases, with 13 bases left between them. The germline CDR1 and CDR2 sequences are KGHSH and LQKENI. This CDR3 has 15 residues. The CDR3 DNA follows: TGTGCCAGCTCACCTAACAGGGTCTGGCAAGAGACCCAGTACTTC. This gives the protein CASSPNRVWQETQYF.

The genes are TRBV19 and TRBJ1-1; 7 bases are shared with TRBD1. Trimming removed 5 bases from V and 4 bases from J; junction bases left unmatched: 10. The CDR3 is made up of 15 amino acids. The germline CDR1 and CDR2 sequences are LNHDA and SQIVND (reference sequence). The CDR3, as DNA: TGTGCCAGTAGTCCAGGACAGGCGGTTGTCACTGAAGCTTTCTTT. This codes for CASSPGQAVVTEAFF.

This chain uses TRBV2 with TRBJ1-6; TRBD1 matches at 9 bases. Trimming cost V 6 bases and J 3 bases; bases outside gene matches: 3. Per the germline V gene, CDR1 is SNHLY and CDR2 is FYNNEI. This CDR3 has 15 residues. CDR3 DNA sequence: TGTGCCAGCAGGGAGACAGGGGGCTATAATTCACCCCTCCACTTT. Its protein is CASRETGGYNSPLHF.

The rearrangement links TRBV4-2 to TRBJ2-2; 11 nucleotides agree with TRBD2. The CDR3 is 16 amino acids. Germline V gene data show CDR1 as LGHNA and CDR2 as YNFKEQ. The V and J ends lost 4 bases and 7 bases, in that order; junction bases with no gene match: 8. For the CDR3, the DNA is TGTGCCAGCAGCCGTTCGACTAGCGGGGCGTACGGGGAGCTGTTTTTT. Its protein product is CASSRSTSGAYGELFF.

This clone has more than one count but fewer than ten. The chain combines TRBV21-1 with TRBJ2-7; the D call TRBD1 from the table was never checked on the DNA. TRBV21-1 is an annotated pseudogene. The CDR3 has 13 residues. CDR3 DNA: TGTGCCAGCAGCAAACAGGGGGTCAACGAGCAGTACTTC. Amino acid sequence: CASSKQGVNEQYF.

This chain uses TRBV7-6 with TRBJ1-5, with 7 bases aligning to TRBD1. The CDR3 covers 14 residues. Germline lookup yields CDR1 SGHVS and CDR2 FNYEAQ. With 2 bases clipped from V and 3 bases from J, the junction kept 1 base outside the gene matches. CDR3 loop: CASSLRGPNQPQHF. The DNA for the CDR3 is TGTGCCAGCAGCTTAAGGGGGCCCAATCAGCCCCAGCATTTT. The full variable domain, with the rest looked up from reference TRBV7-6 and TRBJ1-5, is GAGVSQSPRYKVTKRGQDVALRCDPISGHVSLYWYRQALGQGPEFLTYFNYEAQQDKSGLPNDRFSAERPEGSISTLTIQRTEQRDSAMYRCASSLRGPNQPQHFGDGTRLSIL.

This clone turned up a few times. The chain joins TRBV6-1 to TRBJ1-3, with unresolved D. This CDR3 region has 15 residues. V was shortened by 3 bases and J by 0 bases, with 9 bases between the two germline ends. Germline V CDR1 and CDR2: MNHNS, SASEGT. The CDR3 loop is CASSDWALSGNTIYF. The CDR3 nucleotides are TGTGCCAGCAGTGACTGGGCCCTCTCTGGAAACACCATATATTTT.

The chain carries TRBV2 and TRBJ1-2; D uncertain. The germline CDR1 and CDR2 sequences are SNHLY and FYNNEI. Trimming removed 7 bases from V and 1 base from J, with 7 bases in between. This CDR3 has 12 residues. The CDR3 DNA follows: TGTGCCAGCACCGAGGGTAACTATGGCTACACCTTC. Protein product: CASTEGNYGYTF.

V is TRBV6-1 and J is TRBJ2-5; 12 nucleotides match TRBD1. Germline CDR1 MNHNS, CDR2 SASEGT. This CDR3 is built from 15 residues. After removal of 6 bases from V and 5 bases from J, the junction contained 7 bases not matched to a gene. DNA for the CDR3: TGTGCCAGCAGAGCCGGGACAGGGGGCCTGGAGACCCAGTACTTC. Its translation: CASRAGTGGLETQYF.

The chain links TRBV6-5 to TRBJ2-3, with a weak D call TRBD1 (5 bases). V was shortened by 2 bases and J by 5 bases, with 11 bases between the two germline ends. In germline, CDR1 is MNHEY, CDR2 SVGAGI. The length of the CDR3 is 14 residues. The CDR3 DNA follows: TGTGCCAGCAGTTACACGAGTCAGGGAGATACGCAGTATTTT. Protein sequence: CASSYTSQGDTQYF.

The chain is built from TRBV29-1 and TRBJ2-7; TRBD2 is a possible D gene (6 bases). The CDR3 has 13 amino acids. Looked up from germline, CDR1 is SQVTM and CDR2 is ANQGSEA. V was cut by 3 bases and J by 6 bases, with 15 bases left in between. CDR3 loop: CSVDRERGGEQYF. DNA of the CDR3: TGCAGCGTTGACAGGGAAAGGGGAGGCGAGCAGTACTTC.

The V call is TRBV6-4, the J call TRBJ2-1; 8 nucleotides line up with TRBD2. Germline-derived CDR1 and CDR2 are MRHNA and SNTAGT. The CDR3 has 15 amino acids. The V and J ends lost 6 bases and 4 bases, in that order; junction bases with no gene match: 8. CDR3 amino acids: CASRPGTSSYNEQFF. DNA for the CDR3: TGTGCCAGCAGACCCGGGACTAGTTCTTACAATGAGCAGTTCTTC.

V usage is TRBV2 and J usage is TRBJ2-2; TRBD1 aligns across 8 bases. Germline V gene lookup returns CDR1 SNHLY and CDR2 FYNNEI. With V trimmed by 6 bases and J by 0 bases, 3 bases remained unmatched. The CDR3 runs 15 residues. In DNA form, the CDR3 reads TGTGCCAGCAGGACAGGGGCCCCGAACACCGGGGAGCTGTTTTTT. Its protein is CASRTGAPNTGELFF.

The chain joins TRBV2 to TRBJ1-1, with 9 bases that match TRBD1. CDR1 is SNHLY, CDR2 FYNNEI, per germline. There are 15 residues in the CDR3. The junction had 10 bases not matched to a gene; V was cut back by 7 bases and J by 4 bases. The CDR3 bases are TGTGCCAGCAAGGGAGGGGGACAGGGACGCACTGAAGCTTTCTTT. Translation gives CASKGGGQGRTEAFF.

The gene calls are TRBV30 and TRBJ1-6; weak D call: TRBD1 (6 bases). Trimming stripped 4 bases from V and 8 bases from J, with 12 bases between. The germline V gene has CDR1 GTSNPN and CDR2 SVGIG (reference sequence). The CDR3 runs 13 residues. CDR3 protein: CAWNPQGDSPLHF. The CDR3 nucleotides are TGTGCCTGGAACCCACAGGGAGATTCACCCCTCCACTTT. Based on the CDR3 plus reference TRBV30 and TRBJ1-6, the full variable domain is SQTIHQWPATLVQPVGSPLSLECTVEGTSNPNLYWYRQAAGRGLQLLFYSVGIGQISSEVPQNLSASRPQDRQFILSSKKLLLSDSGFYLCAWNPQGDSPLHFGNGTRLTVT.